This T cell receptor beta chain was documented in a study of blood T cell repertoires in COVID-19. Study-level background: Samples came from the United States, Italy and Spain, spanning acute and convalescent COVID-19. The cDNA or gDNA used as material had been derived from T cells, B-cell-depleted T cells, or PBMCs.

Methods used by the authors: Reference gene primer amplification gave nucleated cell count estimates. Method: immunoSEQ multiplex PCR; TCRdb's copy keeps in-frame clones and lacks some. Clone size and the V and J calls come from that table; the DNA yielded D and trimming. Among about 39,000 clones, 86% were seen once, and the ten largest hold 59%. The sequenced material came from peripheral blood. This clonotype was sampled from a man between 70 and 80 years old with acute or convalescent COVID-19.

The chain's CDR3 is CASSHGQGYTF. The CDR3 coding sequence is TGTGCCAGCAGCCACGGACAGGGCTACACCTTC. The V and J genes are TRBV7-9 and TRBJ1-2; D possibly corresponds to TRBD1 (6 bases). The CDR3 loop spans 11 amino acids. Germline V gives CDR1 SEHNR, CDR2 FQNEAQ (reference sequence). V was cut by 5 bases and J by 8 bases, with 9 bases left in between.